This T cell receptor (beta chain) is drawn from a study of early stage breast cancer tumors. Study summary: Of around 16 invasive breast tumors, twelve were hormone receptor-positive, HER2-negative. Study-wide results and caveats: Most shared enriched TCRB sequences were commonly generated ones. Bulk DNA sequencing of unsorted cells missed chain pairing and markers.

The repertoire was sequenced with immunoSEQ multiplex PCR; TCRdb's copy has only in-frame clones and lacks some. The sample has about 36,000 clones; less than 80% are singletons. Trimming at V came to 2 bases and at J to 7 bases, leaving 9 bases not matched to a gene. Germline V gives CDR1 GTSNPN, CDR2 SVGIG (reference sequence). The CDR3 has 16 residues. Details on this clone: Its antigen remains unidentified.

The rearrangement joins TRBV30 to TRBJ1-6; 9 bases are a match to TRBD1. The sequenced sample was blood. The receptor was isolated from a person aged 55 to 69 with breast cancer. In nucleotides, the CDR3 is TGTGCCTGGAGTACCGCCCGACAGGGGGGGAATTCACCCCTCCACTTT. Its translation: CAWSTARQGGNSPLHF.